This T cell receptor beta chain was identified in a study of T cells in Graves' hyperthyroidism and ophthalmopathy. Study-level points and caveats: Most thyroid clonotypes expanded above 0.001 appeared in blood too.

RNA transcripts provided the source from which TCR beta CDR3 regions were amplified. The TCR CDR3 first-round RT-PCR relied on the HTBI primer set. TCRdb re-analysed the multiplex PCR reads in MiXCR, keeping a single row per CDR3 protein. The table shows 300,000 to 500,000 distinct CDR3 sequences, with about an eighth occurring only once. On the basis of clinical symptoms, serum thyroxine and TRAb, thyroid ultrasound and orbital computed tomography, diagnoses were made. Fresh peripheral blood, 10 ml, was the source of the PBMCs. Comments on this clonotype: What it recognizes is unknown.

The sequencing sample was made of blood. The source of this sequence is a man aged 50 or older with Graves' ophthalmopathy.

CDR3 protein: CASMGWNYEQYF. The CDR3 DNA is TGTGCCAGCATGGGCTGGAACTACGAGCAGTACTTC. The chain combines TRBV2 with TRBJ2-7; D is uncertain. The CDR3 consists of 12 residues. CDR1 and CDR2 (germline): SNHLY, FYNNEI. The V gene lost 7 bases and the J gene lost 3 bases, with 10 bases spanning the gap.